The clone carrying this TCR beta chain came up a few times. One entry per CDR3 protein results from TCRdb running MiXCR on the 5' RACE reads. Here the sample spans under 550,000 distinct CDR3 sequences, more than 15% being singletons. The source of the sample is a study of T-cell memory formation after mild COVID-19. The CDR3 contains 14 residues. The junction had 4 bases not matched to a gene; V was cut back by 1 base and J by 5 bases. The germline V gene encodes CDR1 SQVTM and CDR2 ANQGSEA. The chain employs TRBV29-1 and TRBJ2-5; 10 bases line up with TRBD1. What was sequenced was PBMCs or a T cell subset sorted from them (not recorded which). The TCR was taken from a man aged 18 to 30 who had mild COVID-19 (a few samples of this study predate the infection). Cell type and time point are not known. The CDR3 DNA reads TGCAGCGTTGAAGTGGACAGGGGGGCGGAGACCCAGTACTTC. Its protein is CSVEVDRGAETQYF.